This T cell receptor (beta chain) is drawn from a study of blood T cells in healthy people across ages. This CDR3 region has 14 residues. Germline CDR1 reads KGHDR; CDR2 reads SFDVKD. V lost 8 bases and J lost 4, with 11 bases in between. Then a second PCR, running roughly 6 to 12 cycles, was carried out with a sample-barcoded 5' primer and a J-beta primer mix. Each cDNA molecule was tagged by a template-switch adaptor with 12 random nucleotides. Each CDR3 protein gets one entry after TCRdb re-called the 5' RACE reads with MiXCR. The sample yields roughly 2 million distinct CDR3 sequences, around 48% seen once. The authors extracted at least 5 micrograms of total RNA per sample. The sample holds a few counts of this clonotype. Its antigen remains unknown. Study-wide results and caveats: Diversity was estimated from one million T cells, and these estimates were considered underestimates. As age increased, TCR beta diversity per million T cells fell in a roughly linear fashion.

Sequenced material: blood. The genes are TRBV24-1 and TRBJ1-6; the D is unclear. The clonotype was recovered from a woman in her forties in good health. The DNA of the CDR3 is TGTGCCACCACCCCAGACCGGTATAATTCACCCCTCCACTTT. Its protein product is CATTPDRYNSPLHF.